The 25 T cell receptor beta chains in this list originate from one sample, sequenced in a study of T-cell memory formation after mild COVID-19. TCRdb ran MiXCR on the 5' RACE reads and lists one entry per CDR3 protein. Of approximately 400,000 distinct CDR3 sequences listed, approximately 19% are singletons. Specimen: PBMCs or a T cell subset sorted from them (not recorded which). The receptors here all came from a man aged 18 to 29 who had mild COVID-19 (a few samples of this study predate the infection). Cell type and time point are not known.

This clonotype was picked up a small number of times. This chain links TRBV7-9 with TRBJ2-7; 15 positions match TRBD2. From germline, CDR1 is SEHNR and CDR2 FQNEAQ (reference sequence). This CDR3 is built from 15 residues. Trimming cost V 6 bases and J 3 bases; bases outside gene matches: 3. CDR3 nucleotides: TGTGCCAGCAGAGGGACTAGCGGGGGGTTCTACGAGCAGTACTTC. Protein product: CASRGTSGGFYEQYF.

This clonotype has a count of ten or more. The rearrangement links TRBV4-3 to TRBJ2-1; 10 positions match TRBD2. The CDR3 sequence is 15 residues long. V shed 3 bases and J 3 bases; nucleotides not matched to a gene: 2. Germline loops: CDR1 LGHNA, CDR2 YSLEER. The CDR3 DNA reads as TGCGCCAGCAGCCAGCCTAGCGGGGGCTACAATGAGCAGTTCTTC. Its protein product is CASSQPSGGYNEQFF.

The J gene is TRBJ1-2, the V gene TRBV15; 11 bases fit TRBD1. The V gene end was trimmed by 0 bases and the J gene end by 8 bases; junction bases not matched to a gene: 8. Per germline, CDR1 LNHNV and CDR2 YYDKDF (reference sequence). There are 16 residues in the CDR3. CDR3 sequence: CATSRDGGQGADGYTF. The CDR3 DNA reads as TGTGCCACCAGCAGAGATGGTGGACAGGGGGCGGACGGCTACACCTTC. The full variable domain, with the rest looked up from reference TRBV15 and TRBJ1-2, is DAMVIQNPRYQVTQFGKPVTLSCSQTLNHNVMYWYQQKSSQAPKLLFHYYDKDFNNEADTPDNFQSRRPNTSFCFLDIRSPGLGDTAMYLCATSRDGGQGADGYTFGSGTRLTVV.

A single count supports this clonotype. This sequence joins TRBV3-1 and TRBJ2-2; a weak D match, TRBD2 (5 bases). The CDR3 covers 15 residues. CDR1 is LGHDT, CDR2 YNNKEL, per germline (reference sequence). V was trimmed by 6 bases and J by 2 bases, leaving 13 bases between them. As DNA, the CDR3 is TGTGCCAGCAGAGGCGGGTCGGCAAACACCGGGGAGCTGTTTTTT. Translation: CASRGGSANTGELFF.

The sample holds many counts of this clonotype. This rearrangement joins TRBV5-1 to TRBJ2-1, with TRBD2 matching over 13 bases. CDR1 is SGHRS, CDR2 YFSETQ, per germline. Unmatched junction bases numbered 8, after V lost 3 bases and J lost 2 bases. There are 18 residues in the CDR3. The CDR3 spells CASSSPGLAGKTYNEQFF. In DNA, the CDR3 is TGCGCCAGCAGCTCCCCGGGACTAGCGGGGAAGACCTACAATGAGCAGTTCTTC.

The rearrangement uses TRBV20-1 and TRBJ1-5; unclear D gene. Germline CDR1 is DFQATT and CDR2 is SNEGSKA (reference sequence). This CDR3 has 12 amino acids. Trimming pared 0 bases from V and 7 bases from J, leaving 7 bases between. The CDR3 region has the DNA TGCAGTGCTAGAGATTTTCGGCAGCCCCAGCATTTT. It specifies CSARDFRQPQHF.

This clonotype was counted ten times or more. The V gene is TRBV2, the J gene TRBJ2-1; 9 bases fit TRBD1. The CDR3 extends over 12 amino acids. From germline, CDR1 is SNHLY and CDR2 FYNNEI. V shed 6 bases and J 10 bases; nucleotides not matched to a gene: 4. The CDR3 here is CASRGDREEQFF. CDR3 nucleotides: TGTGCCAGCAGGGGGGACAGGGAAGAGCAGTTCTTC. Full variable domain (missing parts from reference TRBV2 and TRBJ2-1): EPEVTQTPSHQVTQMGQEVILRCVPISNHLYFYWYRQILGQKVEFLVSFYNNEISEKSEIFDDQFSVERPDGSNFTLKIRSTKLEDSAMYFCASRGDREEQFFGPGTRLTVL.

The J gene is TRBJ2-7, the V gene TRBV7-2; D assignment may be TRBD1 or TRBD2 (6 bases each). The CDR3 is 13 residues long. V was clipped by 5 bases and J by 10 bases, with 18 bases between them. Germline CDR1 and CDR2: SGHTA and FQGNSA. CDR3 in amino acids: CASSPIGGSSQYF. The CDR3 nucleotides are TGTGCCAGCAGCCCGATAGGGGGGTCGAGCCAGTACTTC. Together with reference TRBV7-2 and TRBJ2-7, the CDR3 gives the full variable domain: GAGVSQSPSNKVTEKGKDVELRCDPISGHTALYWYRQSLGQGLEFLIYFQGNSAPDKSGLPSDRFSAERTGGSVSTLTIQRTQQEDSAVYLCASSPIGGSSQYFGPGTRLTVT.

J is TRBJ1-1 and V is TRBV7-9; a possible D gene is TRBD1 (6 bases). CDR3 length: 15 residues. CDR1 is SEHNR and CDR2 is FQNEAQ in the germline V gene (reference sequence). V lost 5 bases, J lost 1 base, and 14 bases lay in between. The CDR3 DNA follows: TGTGCCAGCAGCCCCAGGGGAGGGGAGAACACTGAAGCTTTCTTT. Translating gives CASSPRGGENTEAFF.

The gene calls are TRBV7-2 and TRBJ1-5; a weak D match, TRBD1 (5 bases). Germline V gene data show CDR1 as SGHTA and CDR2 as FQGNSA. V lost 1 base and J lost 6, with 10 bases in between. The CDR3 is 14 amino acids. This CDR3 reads CASSLGDGVQPQHF. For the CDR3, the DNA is TGTGCCAGCAGCTTAGGGGACGGGGTTCAGCCCCAGCATTTT.

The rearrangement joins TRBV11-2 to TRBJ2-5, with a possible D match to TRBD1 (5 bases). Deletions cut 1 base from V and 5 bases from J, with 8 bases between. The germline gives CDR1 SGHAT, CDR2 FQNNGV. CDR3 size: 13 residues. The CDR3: CASSLAGYETQYF. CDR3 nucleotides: TGTGCCAGCAGCTTAGCAGGGTACGAGACCCAGTACTTC. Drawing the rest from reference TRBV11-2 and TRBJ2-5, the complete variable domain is EAGVAQSPRYKIIEKRQSVAFWCNPISGHATLYWYQQILGQGPKLLIQFQNNGVVDDSQLPKDRFSAERLKGVDSTLKIQPAKLEDSAVYLCASSLAGYETQYFGPGTRLLVL.

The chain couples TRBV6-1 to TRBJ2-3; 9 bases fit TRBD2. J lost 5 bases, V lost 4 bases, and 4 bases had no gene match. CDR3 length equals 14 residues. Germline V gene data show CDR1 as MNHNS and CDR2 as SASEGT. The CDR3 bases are TGTGCCAGCAGTGTTAGCGGGGGAGGAGATACGCAGTATTTT. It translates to CASSVSGGGDTQYF.

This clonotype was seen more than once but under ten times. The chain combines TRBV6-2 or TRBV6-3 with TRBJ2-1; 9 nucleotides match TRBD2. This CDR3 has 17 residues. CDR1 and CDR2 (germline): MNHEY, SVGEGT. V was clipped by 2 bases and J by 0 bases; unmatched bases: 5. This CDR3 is CASSYQTSGYSYNEQFF. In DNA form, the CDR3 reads TGTGCCAGCAGTTACCAGACTAGCGGTTACTCCTACAATGAGCAGTTCTTC.

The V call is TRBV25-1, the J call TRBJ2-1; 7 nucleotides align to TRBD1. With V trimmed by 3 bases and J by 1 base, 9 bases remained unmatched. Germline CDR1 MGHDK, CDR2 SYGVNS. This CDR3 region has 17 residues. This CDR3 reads CASSEQRGQWSYNEQFF. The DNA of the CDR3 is TGTGCCAGCAGTGAGCAGAGGGGGCAATGGTCCTACAATGAGCAGTTCTTC.

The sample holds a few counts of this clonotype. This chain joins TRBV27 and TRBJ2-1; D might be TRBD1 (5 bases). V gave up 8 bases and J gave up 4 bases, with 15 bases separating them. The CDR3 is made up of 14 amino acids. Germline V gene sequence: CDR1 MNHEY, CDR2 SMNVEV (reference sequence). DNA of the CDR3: TGTGCCAGCCCTACGACCCGACAGTACAATGAGCAGTTCTTC. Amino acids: CASPTTRQYNEQFF.

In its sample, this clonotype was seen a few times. As DNA, the CDR3 is TGCAGTGCTCCCGCGGGACTAGCGGGGGGGCATTCTTATGAGCAGTTCTTC. Protein: CSAPAGLAGGHSYEQFF. V usage is TRBV20-1 and J usage is TRBJ2-1; 16 nucleotides line up with TRBD2. The V and J ends lost 5 bases and 8 bases, in that order; junction bases with no gene match: 12. This CDR3 region has 17 residues. The germline gives CDR1 DFQATT, CDR2 SNEGSKA (reference sequence).

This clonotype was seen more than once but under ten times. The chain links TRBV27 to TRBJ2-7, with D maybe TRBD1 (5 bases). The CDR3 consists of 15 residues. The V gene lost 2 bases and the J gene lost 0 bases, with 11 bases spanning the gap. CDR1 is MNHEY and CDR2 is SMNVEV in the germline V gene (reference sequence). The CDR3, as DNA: TGTGCCAGCAGTTTAAGGGGCGGACACTCCTACGAGCAGTACGTC. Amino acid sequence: CASSLRGGHSYEQYV.

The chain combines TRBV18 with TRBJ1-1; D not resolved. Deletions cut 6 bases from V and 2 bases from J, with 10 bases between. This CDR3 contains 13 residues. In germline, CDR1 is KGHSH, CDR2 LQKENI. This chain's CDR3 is CASSTGPNTEAFF. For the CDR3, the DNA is TGTGCCAGCTCCACTGGACCAAACACTGAAGCTTTCTTT.

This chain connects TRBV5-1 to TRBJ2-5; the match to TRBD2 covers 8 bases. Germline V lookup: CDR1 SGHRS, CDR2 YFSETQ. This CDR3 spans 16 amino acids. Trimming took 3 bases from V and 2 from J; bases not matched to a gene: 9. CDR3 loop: CASSSPRLALQETQYF. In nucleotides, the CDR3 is TGCGCCAGCAGCTCCCCCCGACTAGCGCTGCAAGAGACCCAGTACTTC.

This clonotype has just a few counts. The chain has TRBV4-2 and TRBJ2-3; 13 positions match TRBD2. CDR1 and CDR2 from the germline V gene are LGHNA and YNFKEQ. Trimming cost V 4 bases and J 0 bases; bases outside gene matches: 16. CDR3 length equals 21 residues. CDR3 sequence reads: CASSPSPSRLAGGPSTDTQYF. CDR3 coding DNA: TGTGCCAGCAGCCCCTCCCCCTCCCGACTAGCGGGGGGCCCTAGCACAGATACGCAGTATTTT.

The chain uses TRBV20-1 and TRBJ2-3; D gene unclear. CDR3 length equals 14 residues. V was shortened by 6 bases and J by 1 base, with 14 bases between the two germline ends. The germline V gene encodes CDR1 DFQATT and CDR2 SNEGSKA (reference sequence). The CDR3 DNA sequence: TGCAGTGCCAGCGTTACTAAACGCACAGATACGCAGTATTTT. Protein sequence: CSASVTKRTDTQYF.

CDR3 in amino acids: CASSQADRGYGYTF. CDR3 nucleotide sequence: TGTGCCAGCAGCCAAGCGGACAGGGGGTATGGCTACACCTTC. The rearrangement links TRBV3-1 to TRBJ1-2; 10 bases agree with TRBD1. The V and J ends lost 1 base and 5 bases, in that order; junction bases with no gene match: 1. Germline V gives CDR1 LGHDT, CDR2 YNNKEL (reference sequence). The CDR3 has 14 amino acids.

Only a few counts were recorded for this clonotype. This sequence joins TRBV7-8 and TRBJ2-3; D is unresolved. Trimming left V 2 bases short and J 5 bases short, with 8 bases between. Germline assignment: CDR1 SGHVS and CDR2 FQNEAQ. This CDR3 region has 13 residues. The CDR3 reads CASSLYLGDTQYF. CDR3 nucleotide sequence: TGTGCCAGCAGCTTATATCTAGGAGATACGCAGTATTTT.

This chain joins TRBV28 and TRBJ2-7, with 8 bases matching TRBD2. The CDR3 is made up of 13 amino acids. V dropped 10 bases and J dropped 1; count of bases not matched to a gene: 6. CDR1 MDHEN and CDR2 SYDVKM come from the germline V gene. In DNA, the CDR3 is TGTGCCACCCGGCCGGGAGGGTCCTACGAGCAGTACGTC. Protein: CATRPGGSYEQYV.

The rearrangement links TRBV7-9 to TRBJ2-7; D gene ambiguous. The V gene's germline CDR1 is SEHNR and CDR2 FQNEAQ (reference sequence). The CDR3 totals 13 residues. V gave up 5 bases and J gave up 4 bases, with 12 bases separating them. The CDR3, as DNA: TGTGCCAGCAGCCCCGTAGGGCGGTACGAGCAGTACTTC. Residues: CASSPVGRYEQYF.